These 19 T cell receptor beta chains originate from one sample sequenced in a study of shared T cell receptors in the human thymus. The assay was immunoSEQ multiplex PCR, and TCRdb's table has in-frame clones only and misses some. The sample lists 450,000 to 650,000 clones, around 78% occurring once. The same specimen was also included in a second study, on human thymus T cells.

Sample: thymocytes. Receptor source: a boy in the first two years of life with a congenital heart defect.

Comments on this clone: Different DNA sequences within this sample yield the same CDR3. This chain connects TRBV7-9 to TRBJ2-1; no definite D call. Germline V gene sequence: CDR1 SEHNR, CDR2 FQNEAQ (reference sequence). The CDR3 is 14 residues long. V shed 1 base and J shed 5 bases, with 9 bases lying between them. CDR3 amino acids: CASSLGLADNEQFF. The DNA for the CDR3 is TGTGCCAGCAGCTTAGGACTCGCGGACAATGAGCAGTTCTTC.

This clone was detected only a few times. The chain's CDR3 is CASSLRDSLNQPQHF. CDR3 sequence (DNA): TGTGCCAGCAGCCTACGGGACAGCCTCAATCAGCCCCAGCATTTT. The rearrangement links TRBV7-8 to TRBJ1-5, with 7 bases lining up with TRBD1. The CDR3 has 15 residues. With V trimmed by 5 bases and J by 3 bases, 7 bases remained unmatched. Germline CDR1 is SGHVS and CDR2 is FQNEAQ.

The gene calls are TRBV5-1 and TRBJ2-1; a possible D gene is TRBD2 (5 bases). The V and J ends lost 1 base and 8 bases respectively, with 16 bases between them. Germline lookup yields CDR1 SGHRS and CDR2 YFSETQ. The CDR3 extends over 15 amino acids. CDR3 nucleotide sequence: TGCGCCAGCAGCTTGTGGGCAGGACTCAGCGATGAGCAGTTCTTC. It specifies CASSLWAGLSDEQFF.

The chain has TRBV11-2 and TRBJ2-5, with TRBD2 identical over 8 bases. Germline lookup yields CDR1 SGHAT and CDR2 FQNNGV. CDR3 size: 14 residues. V shed 2 bases, J shed 3 bases, and the junction held 2 bases outside the gene matches. The CDR3 region has the DNA TGTGCCAGCAGCTTAAGGCGGGAGGAAGAGACCCAGTACTTC. Residues: CASSLRREEETQYF.

J is TRBJ2-7 and V is TRBV27; TRBD2 aligns across 7 bases. This CDR3 has 15 residues. V was pared by 4 bases and J by 4 bases, with 10 bases of the junction left unmatched. Germline V gives CDR1 MNHEY, CDR2 SMNVEV (reference sequence). This chain's CDR3 is CASSYAAGVQYEQYF. In DNA, the CDR3 is TGTGCCAGCAGTTATGCGGCGGGAGTCCAATACGAGCAGTACTTC.

The chain is built from TRBV7-9 and TRBJ2-5, with a tentative D call TRBD2 (5 bases). Germline assignment: CDR1 SEHNR and CDR2 FQNEAQ (reference sequence). The germline V and J ends were trimmed by 9 bases and 5 bases, with 13 bases remaining between them. The length of the CDR3 is 12 residues. The CDR3 region is CASGVRGETQYF. The CDR3 region has the DNA TGTGCCAGTGGCGTAAGAGGGGAGACCCAGTACTTC.

The chain has TRBV27 and TRBJ2-1; 8 nucleotides agree with TRBD1. After removal of 4 bases from V and 7 bases from J, the junction contained 9 bases not matched to a gene. This CDR3 contains 15 residues. In germline, CDR1 is MNHEY, CDR2 SMNVEV (reference sequence). In DNA form, the CDR3 reads TGTGCCAGCAGTTCCCCCCGGACAGGGAGGAATGAGCAGTTCTTC. It yields the protein CASSSPRTGRNEQFF.

This chain links TRBV27 with TRBJ2-1, with 7 bases that match TRBD2. Germline CDR1 and CDR2: MNHEY and SMNVEV (reference sequence). With 6 bases clipped from V and 15 bases from J, the junction kept 11 bases outside the gene matches. CDR3 length: 12 amino acids. DNA for the CDR3: TGTGCCAGCAGCAGAGGACTAGGTGCACTGTTCTTC. Residues: CASSRGLGALFF.

The J gene is TRBJ2-7, the V gene TRBV30; 8 bases are a match to TRBD1. Germline V lookup: CDR1 GTSNPN, CDR2 SVGIG (reference sequence). This CDR3 has 13 amino acids. The CDR3 region has the DNA TGTGCTTGGTTGGGGGACAGGATCTACGAGCAGTACTTC. Encoded protein: CAWLGDRIYEQYF.

V is TRBV11-2 and J is TRBJ2-7, with a tentative D call TRBD2 (7 bases). Trimming stripped 10 bases from V and 2 bases from J, with 15 bases between. This CDR3 spans 13 amino acids. Germline V gives CDR1 SGHAT, CDR2 FQNNGV. The CDR3 is CATPGRGPYEQYF. The CDR3 nucleotides read TGTGCCACCCCCGGGCGGGGGCCCTACGAGCAGTACTTC.

This clone was seen a few times. The chain joins TRBV7-9 to TRBJ2-3; D unclear. CDR3 length equals 12 residues. CDR1 is SEHNR, CDR2 FQNEAQ, per germline (reference sequence). Trimming stripped 5 bases from V and 2 bases from J, with 5 bases between. The CDR3: CASSLYTDTQYF. The CDR3 region has the DNA TGTGCCAGCAGCCTTTACACAGATACGCAGTATTTT.

This clone was detected a few times. The V gene is TRBV14, the J gene TRBJ1-1, with D perhaps matching TRBD1 (6 bases). The V and J ends lost 0 bases and 5 bases respectively, with 16 bases between them. The CDR3 consists of 16 residues. The germline gives CDR1 SGHDN, CDR2 FVKESK. The CDR3 here is CASSQEGHSGGTEAFF. DNA for the CDR3: TGTGCCAGCAGCCAAGAGGGACATTCGGGAGGTACTGAAGCTTTCTTT.

This clone appeared a single time. This chain connects TRBV5-4 to TRBJ2-1; TRBD2 matches 12 bases. The germline gives CDR1 SGHNT, CDR2 YYREEE (reference sequence). With V trimmed by 2 bases and J by 5 bases, 8 bases remained unmatched. The length of the CDR3 is 17 residues. The CDR3 sequence: CASSFRPGLAGHNEQFF. Here the CDR3 DNA reads TGTGCCAGCAGCTTCAGACCTGGACTAGCGGGGCACAATGAGCAGTTCTTC.

This clone showed up just a few times. The V gene is TRBV29-1, the J gene TRBJ1-1; unclear D gene. The germline V gene encodes CDR1 SQVTM and CDR2 ANQGSEA. The CDR3 is made up of 13 amino acids. V was cut by 4 bases and J by 0 bases, with 9 bases left in between. In nucleotides, the CDR3 is TGCAGCGTTGGGGGAGGCTTGAACACTGAAGCTTTCTTT. This codes for CSVGGGLNTEAFF.

The chain carries TRBV27 and TRBJ2-4; 8 bases map to TRBD1. CDR3 length: 15 amino acids. Germline lookup yields CDR1 MNHEY and CDR2 SMNVEV (reference sequence). The ends lost 5 bases at V and 7 bases at J; junction bases unmatched: 10. For the CDR3, the DNA is TGTGCCAGCAGTACAAGGACAGGGAAAGTCAACATTCAGTACTTC. Translating it yields CASSTRTGKVNIQYF.

The chain combines TRBV29-1 with TRBJ2-3; 7 positions agree with TRBD2. In germline, CDR1 is SQVTM, CDR2 ANQGSEA. This CDR3 is built from 15 residues. With V trimmed by 6 bases and J by 2 bases, 11 bases remained unmatched. This CDR3 is CSVNGLREITDTQYF. CDR3 bases: TGCAGCGTGAATGGGCTGCGGGAGATCACAGATACGCAGTATTTT.

The chain has TRBV5-4 and TRBJ2-2, with D perhaps matching TRBD2 (6 bases). Germline V gene sequence: CDR1 SGHNT, CDR2 YYREEE (reference sequence). CDR3 length equals 14 residues. Trimming removed 3 bases at V and 6 bases at J, with 12 bases between. The DNA of the CDR3 is TGTGCCAGCAGCTCGCCCGGGAGTCCCGGGGAGCTGTTTTTT. Amino acids: CASSSPGSPGELFF.

The CDR3: CAIRMGLASAYNEQFF. Here the CDR3 DNA reads TGTGCCATCAGAATGGGACTAGCGTCAGCATACAATGAGCAGTTCTTC. The chain carries TRBV10-3 and TRBJ2-1, with TRBD2 matching over 10 bases. Trimming cost V 6 bases and J 4 bases; bases outside gene matches: 9. The CDR3 has 16 residues. Germline V gene lookup returns CDR1 ENHRY and CDR2 SYGVKD.

V gene TRBV4-1 combines with J gene TRBJ1-5; the match to TRBD1 covers 7 bases. The CDR3 spans 17 residues. Germline V CDR1 and CDR2: MGHRA, YSYEKL. The trim removed 0 bases at V and 7 bases at J, leaving 12 bases unmatched. CDR3 DNA sequence: TGCGCCAGCAGCCAAGATTTCGGTTCGACAGGGTTACAGCCCCAGCATTTT. It translates to CASSQDFGSTGLQPQHF.